This T cell receptor (beta chain) came from a study of technical replicates of blood from a few donors. V gave up 6 bases and J gave up 1 base, with 16 bases separating them. CDR1 MRHNA and CDR2 SNTAGT come from the germline V gene. The length of the CDR3 is 16 residues. Generated by immunoSEQ multiplex PCR, the TCRdb table keeps only in-frame clones and is missing some. The repertoire includes some 94,000 clones, roughly 95% of them detected once, and roughly 0.35% sits in the top ten. This clonotype was sampled from a human donor in good health. Sequencing was done on a sample of T cells isolated from PBMCs. This rearrangement joins TRBV6-4 to TRBJ1-5, with no clear D. Here the CDR3 reads CASRDGGLESNQPQHF. The CDR3 nucleotides read TGTGCCAGCAGGGACGGAGGGCTGGAAAGCAATCAGCCCCAGCATTTT.